Each of the 32 T cell receptor beta chains below was sequenced from the same sample in a study of cytomegalovirus exposure and HLA in healthy donors. Here immunoSEQ multiplex PCR was the method, and the copy in TCRdb shows in-frame clones only, minus some. The sample includes more than 85,000 clones, about 85% of them seen just once. The sample consisted of PBMCs. These receptors originate from a woman between 18 and 29 years old in good health and CMV-seropositive.

The J gene is TRBJ1-2, the V gene TRBV18, with 7 bases lining up with TRBD1. Germline trimming cut 0 bases from V and 3 bases from J; bases unmatched to any gene: 1. Per the germline V gene, CDR1 is KGHSH and CDR2 is LQKENI. The CDR3 totals 14 residues. The CDR3 reads CASSPPGQHYGYTF. The DNA of the CDR3 is TGTGCCAGCTCACCACCGGGACAGCACTATGGCTACACCTTC. Together with reference TRBV18 and TRBJ1-2, the CDR3 gives the full variable domain: NAGVMQNPRHLVRRRGQEARLRCSPMKGHSHVYWYRQLPEEGLKFMVYLQKENIIDESGMPKERFSAEFPKEGPSILRIQQVVRGDSAAYFCASSPPGQHYGYTFGSGTRLTVV.

V is TRBV9 and J is TRBJ2-5, with 7 bases fitting TRBD2. From germline, CDR1 is SGDLS and CDR2 YYNGEE. V shed 4 bases, J shed 2 bases, and the junction held 8 bases outside the gene matches. The CDR3 spans 15 residues. CDR3 region: CASSPWGGTQETQYF. In DNA form, the CDR3 reads TGTGCCAGCAGCCCATGGGGAGGGACTCAAGAGACCCAGTACTTC.

The chain has TRBV11-2 and TRBJ1-2; TRBD1 agrees at 8 bases. Unmatched junction bases numbered 12, after V lost 5 bases and J lost 4 bases. Germline V lookup: CDR1 SGHAT, CDR2 FQNNGV. CDR3 length equals 16 residues. The CDR3 sequence: CASSPSSGGQFYGYTF. The CDR3 coding sequence is TGTGCCAGCAGCCCCTCCTCAGGGGGCCAGTTCTATGGCTACACCTTC.

DNA of the CDR3: TGTGCCAGCAGTGCAAAGGGACAGACCTACGAGCAGTACTTC. Translation gives CASSAKGQTYEQYF. The chain recombines TRBV25-1 with TRBJ2-7; 7 bases agree with TRBD1. From germline, CDR1 is MGHDK and CDR2 SYGVNS. The CDR3 is 14 residues long. The ends lost 4 bases at V and 2 bases at J; junction bases unmatched: 5.

V gene TRBV5-1 combines with J gene TRBJ2-7; 7 positions match TRBD2. Germline CDR1 reads SGHRS; CDR2 reads YFSETQ. After removal of 4 bases from V and 10 bases from J, the junction contained 11 bases not matched to a gene. This CDR3 contains 13 residues. The CDR3 region is CASSTEGRGNQYF. In DNA form, the CDR3 reads TGCGCCAGCAGCACCGAGGGGCGGGGGAATCAGTACTTC.

The V gene is TRBV29-1, the J gene TRBJ1-4; the D gene is possibly TRBD1 (5 bases). Trimming cost V 4 bases and J 2 bases, with 11 bases left between them. Per germline, CDR1 SQVTM and CDR2 ANQGSEA. This CDR3 is built from 14 residues. The DNA for the CDR3 is TGCAGCGTTGTTCCCAGGGCGACTAATGAAAAACTGTTTTTT. Translated, it gives CSVVPRATNEKLFF.

This clone was recorded only once. The chain employs TRBV5-1 and TRBJ2-7; TRBD1 matches at 8 bases. Unmatched junction bases numbered 2, after V lost 4 bases and J lost 2 bases. The length of the CDR3 is 13 residues. Germline CDR1 and CDR2: SGHRS and YFSETQ. The CDR3 spells CASSLTGAYEQYF. Written as DNA, the CDR3 is TGCGCCAGCAGCCTGACAGGGGCCTACGAGCAGTACTTC.

The rearrangement joins TRBV6-5 to TRBJ2-7; tentatively, D is TRBD1 (6 bases). V was shortened by 6 bases and J by 2 bases, with 14 bases between the two germline ends. The CDR3 totals 14 residues. Per germline, CDR1 MNHEY and CDR2 SVGAGI. CDR3: CASRPPTGTYEQYF. In DNA form, the CDR3 reads TGTGCCAGCAGACCCCCGACAGGAACCTACGAGCAGTACTTC.

The V gene is TRBV2, the J gene TRBJ2-1; 10 positions match TRBD1. After removal of 2 bases from V and 6 bases from J, the junction contained 7 bases not matched to a gene. The CDR3 covers 16 residues. Per germline, CDR1 SNHLY and CDR2 FYNNEI. CDR3 amino acids: CASSEIGTGATNEQFF. Here the CDR3 DNA reads TGTGCCAGCAGTGAAATCGGGACAGGGGCGACCAATGAGCAGTTCTTC.

This clone was observed once. This chain joins TRBV19 and TRBJ2-7, with 7 bases identical to TRBD1. CDR1 is LNHDA, CDR2 SQIVND, per germline (reference sequence). The CDR3 contains 14 residues. V dropped 6 bases and J dropped 5; count of bases not matched to a gene: 10. In nucleotides, the CDR3 is TGTGCCAGTAGCCTCCCGGGACAGCCCAACGAGCAGTACTTC. Amino acids: CASSLPGQPNEQYF. The variable domain in full, with the rest retrieved from reference TRBV19 and TRBJ2-7, is DGGITQSPKYLFRKEGQNVTLSCEQNLNHDAMYWYRQDPGQGLRLIYYSQIVNDFQKGDIAEGYSVSREKKESFPLTVTSAQKNPTAFYLCASSLPGQPNEQYFGPGTRLTVT.

CDR3 in amino acids: CASSPVSLVISTDTQYF. CDR3 nucleotide sequence: TGTGCCAGCTCACCGGTCAGTTTGGTTATTAGCACAGATACGCAGTATTTT. V is TRBV18 and J is TRBJ2-3; the D is unclear. Trimming shortened V by 3 bases and J by 0 bases, and 16 bases separated the two germline ends. Germline assignment: CDR1 KGHSH and CDR2 LQKENI. The CDR3 is made up of 17 amino acids.

This clone was seen just once. The chain employs TRBV11-1 and TRBJ2-5, with 14 nucleotides matching TRBD2. The germline V gene has CDR1 SGHAT and CDR2 FQDESV (reference sequence). The V segment lost 4 bases and the J segment 10 bases; nucleotides outside the gene matches: 14. CDR3 length: 17 amino acids. The CDR3 protein is CASSYEQGGLAGGIQYF. CDR3 DNA: TGTGCCAGCAGCTACGAGCAGGGCGGACTAGCGGGGGGCATCCAGTACTTC.

The gene calls are TRBV7-2 and TRBJ2-7; D may be TRBD1 (5 bases). There are 15 residues in the CDR3. The V and J ends lost 1 base and 0 bases respectively, with 10 bases between them. Germline CDR1 reads SGHTA; CDR2 reads FQGNSA. CDR3 nucleotide sequence: TGTGCCAGCAGCTTAGATCGGACACGCTCCTACGAGCAGTACTTC. Its translation: CASSLDRTRSYEQYF.

The chain links TRBV6-5 to TRBJ1-1; TRBD1 matches at 7 bases. Germline lookup yields CDR1 MNHEY and CDR2 SVGAGI. V lost 8 bases, J lost 2 bases, and 8 bases stayed unmatched. The CDR3 extends over 14 amino acids. DNA of the CDR3: TGTGCCAGCGTGACAGGGAGGTCAAACACTGAAGCTTTCTTT. The encoded protein is CASVTGRSNTEAFF.

This chain links TRBV6-6 with TRBJ2-7; maybe TRBD2 (7 bases). Germline V gives CDR1 MNHNY, CDR2 SVGAGI (reference sequence). This CDR3 has 16 residues. V lost 6 bases and J lost 0, with 18 bases in between. The CDR3 bases are TGTGCCAGCAGCTCGAGGGGGGGGACAAGCTCCTACGAGCAGTACTTC. As protein: CASSSRGGTSSYEQYF.

The chain recombines TRBV7-9 with TRBJ1-2; the match to TRBD1 covers 9 bases. With 5 bases clipped from V and 4 bases from J, the junction kept 5 bases outside the gene matches. This CDR3 has 14 residues. Germline loops: CDR1 SEHNR, CDR2 FQNEAQ (reference sequence). CDR3 region: CASSLTGGAYGYTF. For the CDR3, the DNA is TGTGCCAGCAGCCTGACAGGGGGGGCCTATGGCTACACCTTC. Full variable domain (remainder filled in from reference TRBV7-9 and TRBJ1-2): DTGVSQNPRHKITKRGQNVTFRCDPISEHNRLYWYRQTLGQGPEFLTYFQNEAQLEKSRLLSDRFSAERPKGSFSTLEIQRTEQGDSAMYLCASSLTGGAYGYTFGSGTRLTVV.

The chain carries TRBV19 and TRBJ2-7, with 10 bases fitting TRBD2. Trimming took 3 bases from V and 6 from J; bases not matched to a gene: 11. CDR3 length: 16 residues. Germline V gene lookup returns CDR1 LNHDA and CDR2 SQIVND (reference sequence). The CDR3 bases are TGTGCCAGTAGTATGTTCAAGGGACTAGCGACTCGCGAGCAGTACTTC. Protein sequence: CASSMFKGLATREQYF. The full variable domain, completed using reference TRBV19 and TRBJ2-7, is DGGITQSPKYLFRKEGQNVTLSCEQNLNHDAMYWYRQDPGQGLRLIYYSQIVNDFQKGDIAEGYSVSREKKESFPLTVTSAQKNPTAFYLCASSMFKGLATREQYFGPGTRLTVT.

The J gene is TRBJ2-3, the V gene TRBV27; D might be TRBD2 (6 bases). Germline loops: CDR1 MNHEY, CDR2 SMNVEV (reference sequence). The CDR3 runs to 13 residues. Trimming took 7 bases from V and 4 from J, leaving 12 bases between them. The chain's CDR3 is CASTPWGADTQYF. The CDR3 bases are TGTGCCAGCACCCCCTGGGGGGCAGATACGCAGTATTTT.

The chain links TRBV7-6 to TRBJ2-1; 9 nucleotides line up with TRBD2. The CDR3 extends over 17 amino acids. V lost 3 bases, J lost 0 bases, and 6 bases stayed unmatched. CDR1 is SGHVS, CDR2 FNYEAQ, per germline. For the CDR3, the DNA is TGTGCCAGCAGCTTGTCAGCGGGAGGTTCCTCCTACAATGAGCAGTTCTTC. It translates to CASSLSAGGSSYNEQFF.

The chain has TRBV7-3 and TRBJ2-1; a weak D match, TRBD1 (5 bases). The CDR3 covers 14 residues. Trimming cost V 4 bases and J 5 bases, with 12 bases left between them. Germline CDR1 and CDR2: SGHTA and FQGTGA. The CDR3 coding sequence is TGTGCCAGCAGCTCCGGACACTCAAACAATGAGCAGTTCTTC. The encoded protein is CASSSGHSNNEQFF.

In its sample, this clone was seen a few times. V usage is TRBV5-1 and J usage is TRBJ2-7; D may be TRBD2 (5 bases). The CDR3 loop spans 12 amino acids. Germline lookup yields CDR1 SGHRS and CDR2 YFSETQ. V lost 0 bases and J 4 bases, leaving 5 bases between the germline ends. The CDR3 loop reads CASSLGGYEQYF. DNA of the CDR3: TGCGCCAGCAGCTTGGGAGGGTACGAGCAGTACTTC.

This clone was observed a handful of times. This chain links TRBV9 with TRBJ2-7; no reliable D call. The CDR3 extends over 13 amino acids. Trimming took 3 bases from V and 0 from J, leaving 7 bases between them. Looked up from germline, CDR1 is SGDLS and CDR2 is YYNGEE. The CDR3 DNA follows: TGTGCCAGCAGCGGCCCGAGCTCCTACGAGCAGTACTTC. Protein: CASSGPSSYEQYF.

The chain has TRBV19 and TRBJ2-7, with TRBD1 matching over 7 bases. Losses at the gene ends were 4 bases for V and 2 bases for J; bases not matched to a gene: 5. The CDR3 is 14 amino acids. Germline lookup yields CDR1 LNHDA and CDR2 SQIVND (reference sequence). The CDR3 coding sequence is TGTGCCAGTAGTACTGGACAGGCCGCCTACGAGCAGTACTTC. It encodes CASSTGQAAYEQYF.

The chain joins TRBV5-1 to TRBJ2-5, with D possibly being TRBD2 (6 bases). The CDR3 loop spans 16 amino acids. The V end was cut by 4 bases, the J end by 1 base, with 17 bases between. Germline V gives CDR1 SGHRS, CDR2 YFSETQ. CDR3 coding DNA: TGCGCCAGCAGCCTCAATGGCGGGGCCCCCCAAGAGACCCAGTACTTC. Its translation: CASSLNGGAPQETQYF.

The chain links TRBV27 to TRBJ1-2; D gene unclear. CDR3 length: 13 amino acids. CDR1 and CDR2 (germline): MNHEY, SMNVEV (reference sequence). The V and J ends lost 6 bases and 6 bases respectively, with 14 bases between them. The DNA for the CDR3 is TGTGCCAGCAGGAGCTCGGGGAGCGATGGCTACACCTTC. It yields the protein CASRSSGSDGYTF.

V gene TRBV27 combines with J gene TRBJ1-3; tentatively, D is TRBD1 (5 bases). The V gene's germline CDR1 is MNHEY and CDR2 SMNVEV (reference sequence). The CDR3 loop spans 12 amino acids. Trimming shortened V by 6 bases and J by 11 bases, and 14 bases separated the two germline ends. The CDR3 region is CASSPGGASIYF. CDR3 bases: TGTGCCAGCAGCCCGGGAGGGGCGTCCATATATTTT.

This chain joins TRBV19 and TRBJ2-3; no definite D call. The CDR3 length is 11 residues. Trimming pared 6 bases from V and 6 bases from J, leaving 7 bases between. Germline V gives CDR1 LNHDA, CDR2 SQIVND (reference sequence). CDR3 loop: CASRLGDTQYF. Written as DNA, the CDR3 is TGTGCCAGTAGACTCGGGGATACGCAGTATTTT.

The chain joins TRBV28 to TRBJ1-5; unclear D gene. The CDR3 is made up of 13 amino acids. The germline CDR1 and CDR2 sequences are MDHEN and SYDVKM. Trimming shortened V by 7 bases and J by 2 bases, and 9 bases separated the two germline ends. In nucleotides, the CDR3 is TGTGCCAGCACTTGGGGAGGCAATCAGCCCCAGCATTTT. Its protein is CASTWGGNQPQHF.

The CDR3 sequence is CASSLKGQGAYEQYF. The CDR3 DNA is TGTGCCAGCAGTTTAAAAGGACAGGGGGCCTACGAGCAGTACTTC. V is TRBV27 and J is TRBJ2-7; 10 bases line up with TRBD1. Trimming took 2 bases from V and 2 from J; bases not matched to a gene: 3. Germline values: CDR1 MNHEY, CDR2 SMNVEV (reference sequence). CDR3 length equals 15 residues.

The chain is built from TRBV28 and TRBJ1-1; D might be TRBD1 (6 bases). This CDR3 comprises 12 residues. V was shortened by 2 bases and J by 12 bases, with 13 bases between the two germline ends. Germline lookup yields CDR1 MDHEN and CDR2 SYDVKM. The CDR3 DNA is TGTGCCAGCAGTTTAGGGGGCAGGTATTCTTTCTTT. This sequence encodes CASSLGGRYSFF.

This chain links TRBV27 with TRBJ1-1; weak D call: TRBD1 (5 bases). The V gene's germline CDR1 is MNHEY and CDR2 SMNVEV (reference sequence). The length of the CDR3 is 13 residues. Trimming stripped 6 bases from V and 11 bases from J, with 19 bases between. The CDR3 reads CASRGGDQTRAFF. In DNA, the CDR3 is TGTGCCAGCAGGGGGGGTGACCAAACCCGGGCTTTCTTT.

CDR3 DNA: TGTGCCAGTAAGGGTGTGGGGGGGAACACCGGGGAGCTGTTTTTT. Encoded protein: CASKGVGGNTGELFF. This sequence joins TRBV19 and TRBJ2-2; D perhaps matches TRBD2 (6 bases). This CDR3 has 15 amino acids. V dropped 7 bases and J dropped 1 base, with 13 bases sitting between them. The germline gives CDR1 LNHDA, CDR2 SQIVND (reference sequence).